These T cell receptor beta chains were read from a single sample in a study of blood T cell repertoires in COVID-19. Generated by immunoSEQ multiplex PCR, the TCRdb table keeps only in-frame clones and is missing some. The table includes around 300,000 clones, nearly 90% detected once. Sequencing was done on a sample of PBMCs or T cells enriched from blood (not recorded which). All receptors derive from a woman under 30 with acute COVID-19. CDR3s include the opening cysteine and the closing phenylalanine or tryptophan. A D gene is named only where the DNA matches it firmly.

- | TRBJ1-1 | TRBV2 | CASNLFRNTEAFF
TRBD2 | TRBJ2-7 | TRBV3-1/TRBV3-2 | CASSPTRLARGSYEQYF
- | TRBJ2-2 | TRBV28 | CASSRFSANTGELFF
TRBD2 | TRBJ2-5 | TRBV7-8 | CASSLGRVAGTKTQYF
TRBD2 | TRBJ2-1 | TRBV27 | CASSSQTGGPNEQFF
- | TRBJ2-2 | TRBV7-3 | CASSRRRPGELFF
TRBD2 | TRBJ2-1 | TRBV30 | CAWSVTRTSGDNEQFF
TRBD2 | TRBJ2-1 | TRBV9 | CASSGSGSSHEQFF
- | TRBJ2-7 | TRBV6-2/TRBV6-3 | CASSYSPQGFIEQYF
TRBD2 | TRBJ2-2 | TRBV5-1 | CASSLRGGQTGELFF
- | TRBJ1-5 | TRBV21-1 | CASSKGWERECCHQPQHF
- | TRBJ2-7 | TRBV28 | CASTSSAFGRTYEQYF
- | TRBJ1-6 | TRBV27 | CASSQHSTSSYNSPLHF
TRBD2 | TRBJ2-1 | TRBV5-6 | CASSAGGLAEDFDNEQFF
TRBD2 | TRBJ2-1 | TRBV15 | CATSRDRASGSPSYNEQFF
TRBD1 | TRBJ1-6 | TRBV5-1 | CASSRDPGTGGGGKNSPLHF
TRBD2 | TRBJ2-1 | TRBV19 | CASSRGLAGGSEQFF
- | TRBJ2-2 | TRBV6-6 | CASSYPGTGELFF
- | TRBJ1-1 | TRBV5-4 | CASSLDGQVAFF
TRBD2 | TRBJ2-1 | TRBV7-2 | CASSLRLAGFTYNEQFF
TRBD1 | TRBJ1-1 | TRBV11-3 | CASSLGQGEAFF
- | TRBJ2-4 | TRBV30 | CAWSVLGMDIQYF
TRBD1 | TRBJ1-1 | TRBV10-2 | CASNSGTGMGEAFF
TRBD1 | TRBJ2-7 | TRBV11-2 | CASSSYRGEQYF
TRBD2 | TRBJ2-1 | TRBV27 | CASSLFWGASGRGYNEQFF
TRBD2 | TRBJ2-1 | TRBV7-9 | CASNPLAREGYNEQFF
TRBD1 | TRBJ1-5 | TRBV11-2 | CASSSGTGRSNQPQHF
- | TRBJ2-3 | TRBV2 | CASSRQSSSTDTQYF
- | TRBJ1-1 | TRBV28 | CASSLLRTEAFF
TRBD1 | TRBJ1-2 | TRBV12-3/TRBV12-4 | CASSLIRGRGYTF
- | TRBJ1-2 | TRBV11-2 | CASSSTGLYGYTF
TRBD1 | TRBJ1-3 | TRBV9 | CASSTRDSPRRGTIYF
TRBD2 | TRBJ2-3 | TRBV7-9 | CASSLESGIATDTQYF
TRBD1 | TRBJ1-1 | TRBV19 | CASRKTGGGNTEAFF
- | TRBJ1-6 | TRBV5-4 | CASSLGQPAGSPLHF
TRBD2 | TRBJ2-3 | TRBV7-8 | CASRERRGLAGGDTQYF
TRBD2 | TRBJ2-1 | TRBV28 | CASSPAGTSGANEQFF
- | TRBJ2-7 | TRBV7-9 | CASSSYSGGNSYEQYF
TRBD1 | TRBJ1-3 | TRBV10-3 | CAISATGVGNTIYF
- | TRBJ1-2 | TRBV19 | CASSITGKRNYGYTF
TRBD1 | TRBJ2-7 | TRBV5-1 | CASSRDSYYEQYF
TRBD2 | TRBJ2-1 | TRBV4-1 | CASSQGSGTSGPRAHNEQFF
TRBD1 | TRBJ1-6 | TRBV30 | CAWSGQGTSPLHF